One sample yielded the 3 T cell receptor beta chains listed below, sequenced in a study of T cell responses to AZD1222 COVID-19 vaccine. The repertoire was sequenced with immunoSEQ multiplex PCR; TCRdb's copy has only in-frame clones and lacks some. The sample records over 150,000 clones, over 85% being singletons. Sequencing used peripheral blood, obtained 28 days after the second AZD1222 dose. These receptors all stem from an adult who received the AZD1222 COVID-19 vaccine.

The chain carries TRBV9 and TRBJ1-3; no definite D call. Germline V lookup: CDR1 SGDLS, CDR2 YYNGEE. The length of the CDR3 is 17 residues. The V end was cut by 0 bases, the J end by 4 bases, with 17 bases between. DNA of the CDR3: TGTGCCAGCAGCGTAGCCGCGGGCGCTAGTTCCGGAAACACCATATATTTT. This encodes CASSVAAGASSGNTIYF.

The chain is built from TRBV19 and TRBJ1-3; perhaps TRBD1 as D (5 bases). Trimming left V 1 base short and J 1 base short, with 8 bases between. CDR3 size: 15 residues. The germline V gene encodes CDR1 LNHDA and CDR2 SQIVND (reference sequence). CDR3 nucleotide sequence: TGTGCCAGTAGTATAGGAGGGGAGTCTGGAAACACCATATATTTT. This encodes CASSIGGESGNTIYF.

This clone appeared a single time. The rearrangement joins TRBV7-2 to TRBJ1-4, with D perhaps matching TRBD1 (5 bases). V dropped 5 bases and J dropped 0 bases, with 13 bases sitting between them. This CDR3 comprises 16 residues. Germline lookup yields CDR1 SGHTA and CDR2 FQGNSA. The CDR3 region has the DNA TGTGCCAGCAGCGCCAGAGGGGCGGCAACTAATGAAAAACTGTTTTTT. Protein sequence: CASSARGAATNEKLFF.